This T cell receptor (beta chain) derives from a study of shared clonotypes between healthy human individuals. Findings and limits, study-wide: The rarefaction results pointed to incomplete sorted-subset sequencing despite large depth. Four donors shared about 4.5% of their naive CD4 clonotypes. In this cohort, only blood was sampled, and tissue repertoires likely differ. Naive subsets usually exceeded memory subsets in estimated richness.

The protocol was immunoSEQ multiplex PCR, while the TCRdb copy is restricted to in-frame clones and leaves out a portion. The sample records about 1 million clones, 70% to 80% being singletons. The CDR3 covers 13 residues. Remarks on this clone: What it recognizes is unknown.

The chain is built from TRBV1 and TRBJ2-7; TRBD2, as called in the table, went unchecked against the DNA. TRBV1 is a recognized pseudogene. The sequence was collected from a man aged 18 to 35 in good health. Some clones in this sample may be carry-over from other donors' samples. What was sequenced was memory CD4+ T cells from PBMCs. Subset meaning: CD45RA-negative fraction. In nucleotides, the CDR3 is TGCACCAGCGGTACGGGATCACTTTTCGAGCAGTACTTC. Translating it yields CTSGTGSLFEQYF.